What follows are 9 T cell receptor beta chains derived from one specimen sequenced in a study of T cell repertoires in cytomegalovirus infection. In TCRdb, the reads were re-called with MiXCR into one record per CDR3 protein. Of about 300,000 distinct CDR3 sequences in the sample, 9.6% are singletons; the top ten hold approximately 2.4%. The specimen was PBMCs. These TCRs come from a human donor in good health (CMV status not recorded). Some clones in this sample may be carry-over from other donors' samples.

This clonotype was detected only a few times. V and J are TRBV12-3 or TRBV12-4 and TRBJ2-1; 7 bases map to TRBD1. The CDR3 is made up of 14 amino acids. V dropped 1 base and J dropped 4; count of bases not matched to a gene: 1. CDR3 residues: CASSLEDRYNEQFF. The DNA of the CDR3 is TGTGCCAGCAGTTTAGAGGACAGGTACAATGAGCAGTTCTTC.

V is TRBV7-3 and J is TRBJ2-1; 14 bases align to TRBD2. With V trimmed by 5 bases and J by 7 bases, 13 bases remained unmatched. Per the germline V gene, CDR1 is SGHTA and CDR2 is FQGTGA. The CDR3 totals 18 residues. The CDR3 spells CASSMTSGGVRSSNEQFF. The CDR3 DNA follows: TGTGCCAGCAGCATGACTAGCGGGGGGGTCCGGAGTAGTAATGAGCAGTTCTTC.

This clonotype was seen repeatedly, ten times or more. The V call is TRBV6-5, the J call TRBJ1-3; unclear D gene. The CDR3 is 14 residues long. Germline loops: CDR1 MNHEY, CDR2 SVGAGI. V was clipped by 6 bases and J by 0 bases, with 9 bases between them. CDR3 sequence reads: CASSSGSSGNTIYF. The CDR3 region has the DNA TGTGCCAGCAGCTCAGGAAGCTCTGGAAACACCATATATTTT.

In this sample, this clonotype turned up many times. J is TRBJ2-1 and V is TRBV7-3; TRBD2 is a possible D gene (6 bases). V dropped 4 bases and J dropped 8 bases, with 18 bases sitting between them. The germline V gene has CDR1 SGHTA and CDR2 FQGTGA. The CDR3 is 15 residues long. The DNA of the CDR3 is TGTGCCAGCAGCTCCGTAGGAGGGCGCGGGGATGAGCAGTTCTTC. Its protein is CASSSVGGRGDEQFF. The full variable domain, rest sourced from reference TRBV7-3 and TRBJ2-1, is GAGVSQTPSNKVTEKGKYVELRCDPISGHTALYWYRQSLGQGPEFLIYFQGTGAADDSGLPNDRFFAVRPEGSVSTLKIQRTERGDSAVYLCASSSVGGRGDEQFFGPGTRLTVL.

This clonotype was seen just once. The chain combines TRBV13 with TRBJ2-3; 9 nucleotides align to TRBD1. The CDR3 length is 14 residues. V trimming: 4 bases; J trimming: 5 bases; junction bases outside the gene matches: 4. CDR1 is PRHDT, CDR2 FYEKMQ, per germline (reference sequence). The DNA for the CDR3 is TGTGCCAGCAGCTCAGGACAGGGGCTAGATACGCAGTATTTT. Encoded protein: CASSSGQGLDTQYF.

A remark on this clonotype: This may be a read error: a much more frequent sequence differs by one nucleotide. The gene calls are TRBV2 and TRBJ1-1; D unresolved. V was shortened by 5 bases and J by 5 bases, with 18 bases between the two germline ends. This CDR3 has 15 amino acids. CDR1 SNHLY and CDR2 FYNNEI come from the germline V gene. This CDR3 is CASSLIQRKKTEAFF. DNA of the CDR3: TGTGCCAGCAGTTTAATACAGAGGAAGAAGACTGAAGCTTTCTTT. Supplemented by reference TRBV2 and TRBJ1-1, the full variable domain reads EPEVTQTPSHQVTQMGQEVILRCVPISNHLYFYWYRQILGQKVEFLVSFYNNEISEKSEIFDDQFSVERPDGSNFTLKIRSTKLEDSAMYFCASSLIQRKKTEAFFGQGTRLTVV.

This clonotype was counted at least ten times. The rearrangement uses TRBV20-1 and TRBJ2-1, with 7 bases aligning to TRBD2. The CDR3 consists of 12 residues. Germline CDR1 and CDR2: DFQATT and SNEGSKA (reference sequence). Trimming took 2 bases from V and 14 from J; bases not matched to a gene: 9. Here the CDR3 DNA reads TGCAGTGCTAGACGGACTAGTTTTTGGAAGTTCTTC. Its protein product is CSARRTSFWKFF.

This clonotype was detected many times. This sequence joins TRBV7-9 and TRBJ2-4, with D uncertain. Germline assignment: CDR1 SEHNR and CDR2 FQNEAQ (reference sequence). This CDR3 has 15 residues. V dropped 6 bases and J dropped 3 bases, with 15 bases sitting between them. The chain's CDR3 is CASSTAQDGKNIQYF. CDR3 in DNA: TGTGCCAGCAGTACAGCCCAAGACGGCAAAAACATTCAGTACTTC.

Ten or more counts support this clonotype. The chain uses TRBV6-6 and TRBJ2-3, with D perhaps assigned TRBD1 or TRBD2 (5 bases each). Trimming cost V 2 bases and J 7 bases, with 19 bases left between them. Germline V gene lookup returns CDR1 MNHNY and CDR2 SVGAGI (reference sequence). The CDR3 consists of 16 residues. CDR3 DNA sequence: TGTGCCAGCAGTTACGGGGGAGTGGACGAGGCGAATACGCAGTATTTT. Translation gives CASSYGGVDEANTQYF.